This T cell receptor (beta chain) was recovered during a study of T cells in Graves' hyperthyroidism and ophthalmopathy. Graves' hyperthyroidism was deemed stable absent ophthalmopathy progression within 18 months. Patients aged 18 to 65 with hyperthyroidism were newly diagnosed, with duration under 2 months. Exclusion criteria comprised uncontrolled infection, other autoimmune disease, pregnancy or lactation. The CDR3 has 14 residues. Per the germline V gene, CDR1 is DFQATT and CDR2 is SNEGSKA (reference sequence). Between the trimmed V and J ends, which lost 5 bases and 7 bases, there was a span of 17 bases. Researchers amplified the TCR beta CDR3 regions from RNA transcripts. The HTBI primer set was used in a first-round RT-PCR of the TCR CDR3. TCRdb re-derived calls from the multiplex PCR reads in MiXCR, one entry per CDR3 protein. The sample has roughly 93,000 distinct CDR3 sequences, around 37% seen once; the top ten hold approximately 10%.

The clonotype comes from a woman under 40 with Graves' hyperthyroidism. Sample: peripheral blood or thyroid tissue (not recorded which). The chain recombines TRBV20-1 with TRBJ2-2; D call uncertain. CDR3 residues: CSAFRPSDSGELFF. CDR3 nucleotides: TGCAGTGCTTTCCGACCGTCGGATAGCGGGGAGCTGTTTTTT.